This TCR beta chain was captured in a study of blood T cell repertoires in COVID-19. Study details: There were acute and convalescent COVID-19 samples, and they came from the United States, Italy and Spain. Sources were T cells, B-cell-depleted T cells, or PBMCs; the material itself was cDNA or gDNA.

As processed by the authors: By means of reference gene primer amplification, nucleated cell counts were estimated. Sequencing used immunoSEQ multiplex PCR; TCRdb keeps in-frame clones, though not all of them. V and J calls and clone size are given by that table; D and trimming were obtained from the DNA. The table lists 70,000 or so clones, approximately 80% of them singletons, with about 16% in the top ten. The V gene's germline CDR1 is LGHNA and CDR2 YSLEER. This CDR3 has 15 amino acids. V shed 0 bases and J 2 bases; nucleotides not matched to a gene: 2. Specimen: peripheral blood. This receptor was taken from a human donor in a cohort sampled during active COVID-19. The chain has TRBV4-3 and TRBJ2-7, with 9 bases matching TRBD1. The CDR3 loop reads CASSQDRQGAYEQYF. The CDR3 DNA is TGCGCCAGCAGCCAAGATCGACAGGGGGCCTACGAGCAGTACTTC.